This T cell receptor beta chain came from a study of identifying expanded T cells in peripheral blood. General observations from the study: Variance in clone template counts between roughly two-week samples significantly increased with total template count across all healthy donors. Around 1.2 clones differed between technical replicates, versus about 15 and 19 over time.

With 5 bases removed from V and 5 bases from J, the gap between germline ends came to 16 bases. CDR1 and CDR2 (germline): SEHNR, FQNEAQ (reference sequence). The CDR3 totals 15 residues. This clone was seen a handful of times. Antigen: not known. Collection occurred without any documented infections or immune events in donors. The data were produced by immunoSEQ multiplex PCR, yet TCRdb's version contains in-frame clones alone and is incomplete. The sample carries roughly 100,000 clones, roughly 89% recorded once. Specimen: blood. This receptor was obtained from a person aged 18 to 70 in good health. This chain uses TRBV7-9 with TRBJ2-4; D is possibly TRBD1 or TRBD2 (6 bases each). CDR3 DNA: TGTGCCAGCAGCCCAAGGGGGGCTCAGCAAAACATTCAGTACTTC. Protein: CASSPRGAQQNIQYF. Together with reference TRBV7-9 and TRBJ2-4, the CDR3 gives the full variable domain: DTGVSQNPRHKITKRGQNVTFRCDPISEHNRLYWYRQTLGQGPEFLTYFQNEAQLEKSRLLSDRFSAERPKGSFSTLEIQRTEQGDSAMYLCASSPRGAQQNIQYFGAGTRLSVL.